Shown below are 15 T cell receptor beta chains from a single sample sequenced in a study of cytomegalovirus exposure and HLA in healthy donors. 60 Vbeta and 13 Jbeta primers were used in PCR. Sequencing was performed with immunoSEQ multiplex PCR; in TCRdb, only in-frame clones are kept and a portion is missing. The sample lists around 67,000 clones, 70% to 75% occurring once. Input material: PBMCs. The receptors were sampled from a woman younger than 45 in good health and CMV-seropositive.

Of note for this clone: At one boundary the junction diverges from the germline segment, which might be a read error. The J gene is TRBJ1-5, the V gene TRBV6-1; TRBD1 aligns across 9 bases. The CDR3 runs 14 residues. Germline values: CDR1 MNHNS, CDR2 SASEGT. The CDR3 reads CVSSEPTGGQPQHF. The CDR3 DNA is TGTGTCAGCAGTGAGCCCACAGGGGGCCAGCCCCAGCATTTT.

The chain carries TRBV6-5 and TRBJ2-7; tentatively, D is TRBD2 (6 bases). The germline V and J ends were trimmed by 10 bases and 10 bases, with 20 bases remaining between them. Per germline, CDR1 MNHEY and CDR2 SVGAGI. The CDR3 contains 12 residues. The CDR3 loop reads CATSPGAGQQYF. In nucleotides, the CDR3 is TGTGCCACCTCCCCTGGGGCGGGGCAACAGTACTTC.

V gene TRBV30 combines with J gene TRBJ1-2, with 11 bases fitting TRBD1. The germline V gene encodes CDR1 GTSNPN and CDR2 SVGIG (reference sequence). This CDR3 is built from 15 residues. V gave up 0 bases and J gave up 9 bases; unmatched junction bases: 9. The CDR3 region is CAWSVGGTGGISYTF. In DNA form, the CDR3 reads TGTGCCTGGAGTGTAGGCGGGACAGGGGGTATTAGCTACACCTTC.

The genes are TRBV5-4 and TRBJ1-2; TRBD1 might be the D (6 bases). V was shortened by 0 bases and J by 7 bases, with 16 bases between the two germline ends. From germline, CDR1 is SGHNT and CDR2 YYREEE (reference sequence). The CDR3 loop spans 15 amino acids. The CDR3 nucleotides read TGTGCCAGCAGCTTGGGCCCTTTGGGGGCCGGTGGCTACACCTTC. Translation: CASSLGPLGAGGYTF.

V usage is TRBV9 and J usage is TRBJ2-7, with 10 bases that match TRBD2. V lost 3 bases to trimming and J lost 5 bases; unmatched junction nucleotides: 5. This CDR3 has 14 residues. The germline V gene encodes CDR1 SGDLS and CDR2 YYNGEE. In nucleotides, the CDR3 is TGTGCCAGCAGCGCTAGCGGGAGTGGGAACGAGCAGTACTTC. This codes for CASSASGSGNEQYF.

This clone was seen repeatedly, ten times or more. The chain links TRBV5-5 to TRBJ1-1, with 8 bases identical to TRBD1. With V trimmed by 4 bases and J by 5 bases, 10 bases remained unmatched. The CDR3 totals 15 residues. Per the germline V gene, CDR1 is SGHKS and CDR2 is YYEKEE (reference sequence). The CDR3 reads CASSLRDRRDTEAFF. The CDR3 DNA reads TGTGCCAGCAGCCTAAGGGACAGGCGTGATACTGAAGCTTTCTTT.

The J gene is TRBJ1-2, the V gene TRBV6-1; TRBD1 matches 8 bases. CDR1 and CDR2 (germline): MNHNS, SASEGT. The CDR3 is 15 residues long. V was pared by 5 bases and J by 13 bases, with 18 bases of the junction left unmatched. Here the CDR3 reads CASSSPNQGQVDCTF. In nucleotides, the CDR3 is TGTGCCAGCAGTTCCCCAAACCAGGGACAGGTTGATTGCACCTTC.

The CDR3 loop reads CASSSGGTSGYNEQFF. The DNA of the CDR3 is TGTGCCAGCAGCTCTGGCGGGACTAGCGGATACAATGAGCAGTTCTTC. V gene TRBV5-4 combines with J gene TRBJ2-1, with 11 positions matching TRBD2. Germline CDR1 is SGHNT and CDR2 is YYREEE (reference sequence). This CDR3 spans 16 amino acids. V gave up 3 bases and J gave up 4 bases; unmatched junction bases: 6.

The rearrangement joins TRBV6-1 to TRBJ2-1; TRBD2 agrees at 7 bases. Looked up from germline, CDR1 is MNHNS and CDR2 is SASEGT. V shed 7 bases and J 7 bases; nucleotides not matched to a gene: 4. The CDR3 runs to 12 residues. The CDR3 DNA reads TGTGCCAGCACCATCGGGGGGAATGAGCAGTTCTTC. This sequence encodes CASTIGGNEQFF.

The V gene is TRBV7-9, the J gene TRBJ2-6, with D tentatively TRBD2 (6 bases). This CDR3 spans 16 amino acids. Germline-derived CDR1 and CDR2 are SEHNR and FQNEAQ (reference sequence). The V and J ends lost 5 bases and 0 bases respectively, with 11 bases between them. The DNA of the CDR3 is TGTGCCAGCAGCAGCGGGTATACCTCTGGGGCCAACGTCCTGACTTTC. It translates to CASSSGYTSGANVLTF.

V and J are TRBV30 and TRBJ2-2, with a possible D match to TRBD2 (5 bases). Between the trimmed V and J ends, which lost 4 bases and 6 bases, there was a span of 9 bases. This CDR3 contains 12 residues. The germline V gene has CDR1 GTSNPN and CDR2 SVGIG (reference sequence). The CDR3 is CAWIKGAGELFF. CDR3 coding DNA: TGTGCCTGGATCAAGGGAGCCGGGGAGCTGTTTTTT.

This chain joins TRBV2 and TRBJ2-1; 7 bases match TRBD2. V lost 1 base and J lost 8; bases outside the gene matches: 8. The CDR3 extends over 15 amino acids. Germline V gene data show CDR1 as SNHLY and CDR2 as FYNNEI. CDR3 nucleotides: TGTGCCAGCAGTGAAGAGGGGAGGGGTAGCGATGAGCAGTTCTTC. Residues: CASSEEGRGSDEQFF.

The chain employs TRBV5-1 and TRBJ1-2; D uncertain. Germline-derived CDR1 and CDR2 are SGHRS and YFSETQ. V lost 0 bases and J 0 bases, leaving 6 bases between the germline ends. CDR3 size: 14 residues. This CDR3 reads CASSLAATNYGYTF. The CDR3, as DNA: TGCGCCAGCAGCTTGGCCGCGACTAACTATGGCTACACCTTC.

This clone has only a few counts. V and J are TRBV6-5 and TRBJ2-7; TRBD2 matches 9 bases. The germline CDR1 and CDR2 sequences are MNHEY and SVGAGI. The trim removed 2 bases at V and 2 bases at J, leaving 4 bases unmatched. The CDR3 is made up of 15 amino acids. CDR3 DNA sequence: TGTGCCAGCAGTTACCAGCGGGGGGAAACCTACGAGCAGTACTTC. Its translation is CASSYQRGETYEQYF.

This clone was counted only a few times. The chain employs TRBV29-1 and TRBJ2-1; D is possibly TRBD1 (6 bases). CDR1 is SQVTM and CDR2 is ANQGSEA in the germline V gene. The CDR3 loop spans 12 amino acids. Trimming shortened V by 7 bases and J by 9 bases, and 16 bases separated the two germline ends. The CDR3 here is CSAGHGVSEQFF. The DNA of the CDR3 is TGCAGCGCGGGACACGGCGTGAGTGAGCAGTTCTTC.